The T cell receptor (beta chain) under discussion was sequenced for a study of beta chain features in type 1 diabetes. This clone was observed a handful of times. Its antigen is unidentified. Expressed TCRB transcripts were sequenced after all isolated RNA was converted to cDNA. Produced via immunoSEQ multiplex PCR; TCRdb's table is partial and in-frame only. The sample carries 200,000 to 250,000 clones, about 71% recorded once. Overall study results and limits: Shortening that was moderate but significant affected the TCRB CDR3s of Type 1 diabetes patients in all four CD4+ subsets. Patients and controls would share equally any PCR tilt toward shorter templates.

The CDR3 loop spans 16 amino acids. Germline values: CDR1 PRHDT, CDR2 FYEKMQ (reference sequence). The junction had 9 bases not matched to a gene; V was cut back by 5 bases and J by 3 bases. The TCR sequence derives from a man under 40 in good health. Sequencing was performed on naive CD4+ T cells from blood. The chain has TRBV13 and TRBJ2-2; 7 positions agree with TRBD2. The CDR3 DNA is TGTGCCAGCAGCCTTGCGATAGGGAGGGACACCGGGGAGCTGTTTTTT. This codes for CASSLAIGRDTGELFF.